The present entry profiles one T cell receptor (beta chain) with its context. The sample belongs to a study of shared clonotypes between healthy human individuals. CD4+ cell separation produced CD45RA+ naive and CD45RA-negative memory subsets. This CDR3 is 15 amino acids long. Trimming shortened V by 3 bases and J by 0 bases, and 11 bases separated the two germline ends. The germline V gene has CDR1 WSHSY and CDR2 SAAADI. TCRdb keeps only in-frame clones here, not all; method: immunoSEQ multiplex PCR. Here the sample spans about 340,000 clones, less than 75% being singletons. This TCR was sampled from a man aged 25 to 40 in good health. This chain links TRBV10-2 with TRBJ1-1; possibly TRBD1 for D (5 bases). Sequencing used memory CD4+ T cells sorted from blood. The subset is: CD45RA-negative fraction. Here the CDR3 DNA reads TGCGCCAGCAGTGAAAATGGGGGAATGAACACTGAAGCTTTCTTT. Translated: CASSENGGMNTEAFF.